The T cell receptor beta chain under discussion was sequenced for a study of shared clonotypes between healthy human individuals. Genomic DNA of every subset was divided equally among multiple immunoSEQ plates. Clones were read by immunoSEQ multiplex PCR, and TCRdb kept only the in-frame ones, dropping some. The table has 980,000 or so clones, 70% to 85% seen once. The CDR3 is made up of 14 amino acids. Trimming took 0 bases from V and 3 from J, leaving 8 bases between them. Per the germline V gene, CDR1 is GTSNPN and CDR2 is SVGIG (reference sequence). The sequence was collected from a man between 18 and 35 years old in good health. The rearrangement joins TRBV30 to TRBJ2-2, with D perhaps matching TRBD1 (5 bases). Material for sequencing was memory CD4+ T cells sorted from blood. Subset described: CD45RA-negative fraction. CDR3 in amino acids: CAWSVGAHTGELFF. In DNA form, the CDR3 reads TGTGCCTGGAGTGTAGGGGCGCACACCGGGGAGCTGTTTTTT.